This TCR beta chain was retrieved from a study of beta chain features in type 1 diabetes. Study-wide points: Sequencing used cDNA, and cells with high TCR expression could therefore be over-represented. When Type 1 diabetes patients were examined, their TCRB CDR3s proved moderately but significantly shorter in all four CD4+ subsets.

This clone has just a few counts. Its antigen is not identified. Trimming cost V 5 bases and J 6 bases, with 18 bases left between them. The CDR3 sequence is 15 residues long. CDR1 is LNHDA and CDR2 is SQIVND in the germline V gene (reference sequence). Sequencing targeted expressed TCRB transcripts, as all isolated RNA had been reverse transcribed. Average reads for naive, central memory and regulatory T cell samples were some 3.9 million. Repertoires were generated with immunoSEQ multiplex PCR, while TCRdb's copy carries only in-frame clones and drops some. The profile shows hundreds of thousands of clones, roughly 13% of them singletons. Every single donor gave one heparinised blood draw, and these averaged about 116 mL.

The TCR comes from a man aged 18 to 30 with type 1 diabetes. The material sequenced was naive CD4+ T cells from blood. The chain employs TRBV19 and TRBJ2-3, with D perhaps TRBD1 or TRBD2 (5 bases each). CDR3: CASSPTGPGADTQYF. The CDR3 bases are TGTGCCAGTAGTCCCACGGGGCCGGGCGCTGATACGCAGTATTTT.